This is a list of T cell receptor beta chains from one sample in a study of shared clonotypes between healthy human individuals. Assay used: immunoSEQ multiplex PCR; TCRdb lists only in-frame clones, some missing. Here the sample spans over 400,000 clones, 78% being singletons. Material for sequencing was PBMCs. The source of these receptors is a woman aged 35 to 49 in good health. Some clones in this sample may be carry-over from other donors' samples. The CDR3 runs from the conserved cysteine through the conserved F or W. The D gene is left open where the match is weak. Clone sizes are given selectively: once, few, many, or a class where the clone is expanded.

DNA,CDR3,size,D,J,V
TGCGCCAGCTTGTTGACAGGGGCCAGCACAGATACGCAGTATTTT,CASLLTGASTDTQYF,.,TRBD1,TRBJ2-3,TRBV5-1
TGCAGCGTTAGGGACAGCGCAACTAATGAAAAACTGTTTTTT,CSVRDSATNEKLFF,.,TRBD1,TRBJ1-4,TRBV29-1
TGTGCCAGCAGCTTCGCGAGGTATAGCGACGAGCAGTACTTC,CASSFARYSDEQYF,.,.,TRBJ2-7,TRBV11-2
TGTGCCAGCAGCGTAGGGGGTAGCGGGAGGGCCGAAGAGACCCAGTACTTC,CASSVGGSGRAEETQYF,.,TRBD2,TRBJ2-5,TRBV9
TGTGCCAGCAGCTACTTGGACGAGCAGTACTTC,CASSYLDEQYF,.,.,TRBJ2-7,TRBV7-2
TGCGCCAGCAGCAGGGCAGGGGACGCCTCCTACGAGCAGTACTTC,CASSRAGDASYEQYF,once,.,TRBJ2-7,TRBV5-1
TGTGCCAGCAGTCCAGCTAGTAACACCGGGGAGCTGTTTTTT,CASSPASNTGELFF,.,.,TRBJ2-2,TRBV7-9
TGTGCCAGCTCACCAAATATAGCCAAAAACATTCAGTACTTC,CASSPNIAKNIQYF,.,.,TRBJ2-4,TRBV18
TGCGCCAGCAGCCTAGAGTACCGGGCCAGGGAGACCCAGTACTTC,CASSLEYRARETQYF,.,.,TRBJ2-5,TRBV10-2
TGTGCCAGCAGTTGGACTAGCGGGGCCTCCTACGAGCAGTACTTC,CASSWTSGASYEQYF,.,TRBD2,TRBJ2-7,TRBV27
TGTACCAGCAGCTTAGGACCCACTAGCACAGATACACAGTATTTT,CTSSLGPTSTDTQYF,.,.,TRBJ2-3,TRBV5-5